A selection of T cell receptor beta chains follows, all from one sample in a study of identical twins. In TCRdb, the 5' RACE reads were re-called with MiXCR into one record per CDR3 protein. In the table there are approximately 890,000 distinct CDR3 sequences, roughly 12% of which are singletons. The same specimen was also included in a second study, on yellow fever vaccine responses in identical twins.

Sequenced input: PBMCs. These receptors all come from a woman under 30 in good health. The CDR3 runs from the conserved cysteine through the conserved F or W. Fields, in order: D gene, clone size, J gene, V gene, CDR3 DNA, CDR3 protein. D genes are given only for firm matches. Rows give clone size only sometimes, using once, few, many, or a class for an expanded clone.

>-|few|TRBJ2-5|TRBV20-1
TGCAGTGCTAGAGACTCCGGGTTTTACAGGTTTCCGCCGGAGACCCAGTACTTC
CSARDSGFYRFPPETQYF
>-|few|TRBJ1-1|TRBV5-5
TGTGCCAGCAGCTCGACAGGTGCGCCGAACACTGAAGCTTTCTTT
CASSSTGAPNTEAFF
>-|-|TRBJ2-1|TRBV10-2
TGCGCCAGCAGTGAGTCGAGCTCCTGGGACCCTGAGCAGTTCTTC
CASSESSSWDPEQFF
>-|few|TRBJ1-2|TRBV12-3/TRBV12-4
TGTGCCAGCACTCAAGGACAGCAAAATTACTATGGCTACACCTTC
CASTQGQQNYYGYTF
>TRBD1|-|TRBJ1-3|TRBV28
TGTGCCAGCACGCCTCGGGACAGGGGGCTGAGAAACACCATATATTTT
CASTPRDRGLRNTIYF
>TRBD1|few|TRBJ2-2|TRBV9
TGTGCCAGCAGCACGACAGGGGGAGAGTTAGCCGGGGAGCTGTTTTTT
CASSTTGGELAGELFF
>-|-|TRBJ2-7|TRBV5-6
TGTGCCAGCAGCTTACAGAGCTACGAGCAGTACTTC
CASSLQSYEQYF
>-|many|TRBJ2-1|TRBV12-3/TRBV12-4
TGTGCCAGCAGTTTCTCTCGTCTTTCTGAGTTCTTC
CASSFSRLSEFF
>-|many|TRBJ2-5|TRBV7-9
TGTGCCAGCAGCTTAATAGGAACAGAGACCCAGTACTTC
CASSLIGTETQYF
>-|-|TRBJ2-6|TRBV12-3/TRBV12-4
TGTGCCAGCAGTTTTTGGTCTGGGGCCAACGTCCTGACTTTC
CASSFWSGANVLTF
>TRBD1|few|TRBJ2-1|TRBV10-3
TGTGCCATCAGTCCCGGGACAGATCGAAATGAGCAGTTCTTC
CAISPGTDRNEQFF
>-|many|TRBJ2-1|TRBV28
TGTGCCAGCAGCTTAGGGGGGGCGAATGAGCAGTTCTTC
CASSLGGANEQFF
>-|many|TRBJ1-1|TRBV5-1
TGTGCCAGCAGTTTAGTGGGTCACACTGAAGCTTTCTTT
CASSLVGHTEAFF
>TRBD1|-|TRBJ1-1|TRBV3-1
TGTGCCAGCAGCCATACGGGACAGGGGGCGTGGGACACTGAAGCTTTCTTT
CASSHTGQGAWDTEAFF
>TRBD2|few|TRBJ2-5|TRBV20-1
TGCAGTGCTAGTGGGGCGGGGGGGCGGTGGGAGACCCAGTACTTC
CSASGAGGRWETQYF
>TRBD1|-|TRBJ2-5|TRBV27
TGTGCCAGCAGTCCGACAGGGTGGATGGAGACCCAGTACTTC
CASSPTGWMETQYF
>TRBD2|-|TRBJ2-1|TRBV12-3/TRBV12-4
TGTGCCAGCAGTTTCCTAAGGACTAGCGGGTACTCCTACAATGAGCAGTTCTTC
CASSFLRTSGYSYNEQFF
>TRBD1|few|TRBJ2-2|TRBV12-5
TGTGCTAGTGGTTCTGGGACAGGGAGGACAACCGGGGAGCTGTTTTTT
CASGSGTGRTTGELFF
>TRBD2|few|TRBJ2-7|TRBV12-3/TRBV12-4
TGTGCCAGCAGGGGAAGGCTAGCGGGAGGCGAGCAGTACTTC
CASRGRLAGGEQYF
>TRBD1|-|TRBJ2-1|TRBV4-1
TGCGCCAGCAAAGACGGGACAGGGACTCCCAATGAGCAGTTCTTC
CASKDGTGTPNEQFF
>TRBD1|-|TRBJ1-1|TRBV5-1
TGCGCCAGCAGCTTAAACGGACAGGGGCCTTTCTTT
CASSLNGQGPFF
>-|few|TRBJ2-3|TRBV20-1
TGCAGTGCCCACGCGGCGTATGAGCGAGATACGCAGTATTTT
CSAHAAYERDTQYF
>TRBD2|-|TRBJ2-3|TRBV20-1
TGCAGTGTCACACTAGCGGGAGTCCCAGATACGCAGTATTTT
CSVTLAGVPDTQYF
>-|-|TRBJ1-1|TRBV15
TGTGCCACCAGCAGAGCGACGGGAGAAGCTTTCTTT
CATSRATGEAFF
>-|many|TRBJ1-1|TRBV14
TGTGCCAGCAGCCAAGTAGTAGGGGTCACTGAAGCTTTCTTT
CASSQVVGVTEAFF
>TRBD1|-|TRBJ2-6|TRBV12-3/TRBV12-4
TGTGCCAGCAGTTTAAACCGGGACAGGGGGCCTGGGGCCAACGTCCTGACTTTC
CASSLNRDRGPGANVLTF
>TRBD1|-|TRBJ1-1|TRBV5-4
TGTGCCAGCAGCTTGGGACAGGGGGGACAGGGTATCTGGTACACTGAAGCTTTCTTT
CASSLGQGGQGIWYTEAFF
>-|-|TRBJ2-1|TRBV9
TGTGCCAGCAGCGTACTGCCAACTTCCTACAATGAGCAGTTCTTC
CASSVLPTSYNEQFF
>TRBD1|-|TRBJ1-3|TRBV4-1
TGCGCCAGCAGCCCTTGGACAGGGTCCCTTCCCTCTGGAAACACCATATATTTT
CASSPWTGSLPSGNTIYF